This TCR beta chain was recovered during a study of cytomegalovirus exposure and HLA in healthy donors. With 60 Vbeta and 13 Jbeta primers, the PCR was carried out. Here immunoSEQ multiplex PCR was the method, and the copy in TCRdb shows in-frame clones only, minus some. The repertoire holds some 150,000 clones, with more than 65% as singletons. Trimming took off 5 bases at V and 8 bases at J, with 7 bases between the two ends. This CDR3 comprises 11 residues. Germline V gene data show CDR1 as MNHNY and CDR2 as SVGAGI (reference sequence). Sequencing input: PBMCs. J is TRBJ2-1 and V is TRBV6-6; a weak D match, TRBD2 (6 bases). The TCR comes from a woman in her 30s in good health and CMV-seronegative. The CDR3 here is CASSRRDEQFF. As DNA, the CDR3 is TGTGCCAGCAGTAGGAGGGATGAGCAGTTCTTC.